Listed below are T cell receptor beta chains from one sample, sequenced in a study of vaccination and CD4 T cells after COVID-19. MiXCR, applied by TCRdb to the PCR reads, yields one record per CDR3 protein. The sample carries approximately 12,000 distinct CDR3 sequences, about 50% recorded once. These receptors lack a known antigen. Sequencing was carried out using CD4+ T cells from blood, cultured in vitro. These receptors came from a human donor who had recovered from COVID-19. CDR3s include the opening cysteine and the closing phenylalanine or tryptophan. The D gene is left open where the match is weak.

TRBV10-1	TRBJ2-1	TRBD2	CASSERSGGGTHNEQFF
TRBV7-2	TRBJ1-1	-	CASSLVLGAVTEAFF
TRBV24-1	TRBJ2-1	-	CATSAQTLGRNEQFF
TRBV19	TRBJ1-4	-	CASVPSGGANEKLFF
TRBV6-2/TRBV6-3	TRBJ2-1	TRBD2	CASSSRTGTSGKGNYNEQFF
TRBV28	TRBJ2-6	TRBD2	CASSRIAGPSGANVLTF
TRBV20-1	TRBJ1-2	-	CSAHQQGDGYTF
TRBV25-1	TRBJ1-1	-	CASSEWGGSNTEAFF
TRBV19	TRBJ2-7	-	CASSRETTSYEQYF
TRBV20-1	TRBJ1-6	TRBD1	CSARAPPGTANSPLHF
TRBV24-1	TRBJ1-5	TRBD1	CATSGDSGTAHQPQHF
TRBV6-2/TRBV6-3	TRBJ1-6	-	CASSYSATAGERGNSPLHF
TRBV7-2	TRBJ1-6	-	CASKTASSYNSPLHF
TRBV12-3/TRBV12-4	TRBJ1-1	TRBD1	CASSFEDRGPAFF
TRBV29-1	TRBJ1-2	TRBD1	CSGGQGDYGYTF
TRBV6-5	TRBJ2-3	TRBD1	CASSYPPGQGTDTQYF
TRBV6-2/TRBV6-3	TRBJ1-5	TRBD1	CASRGQLNQPQHF
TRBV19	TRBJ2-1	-	CASSIAGDTNNEQFF
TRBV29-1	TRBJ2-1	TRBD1	CSADPDRDYNEQFF
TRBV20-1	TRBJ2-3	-	CSARDLERSSTDTQYF
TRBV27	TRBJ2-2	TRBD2	CASSSFGTRVFSNTGELFF
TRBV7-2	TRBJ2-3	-	CASSPREDTQYF
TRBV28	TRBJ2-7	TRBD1	CAIAGGDPYEQYF
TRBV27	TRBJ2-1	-	CASSLEWSREVAQFF
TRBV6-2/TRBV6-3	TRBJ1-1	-	CASRDPVNTEAFF
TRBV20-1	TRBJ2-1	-	CSARERNYYNEQFF
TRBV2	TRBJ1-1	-	CASTRERLNGNTEAFF
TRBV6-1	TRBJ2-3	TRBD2	CASSRGLAGGDTQYF
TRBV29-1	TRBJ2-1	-	CSVAILALGEIQWGQFF
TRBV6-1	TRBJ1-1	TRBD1	CASSGATGREAFF
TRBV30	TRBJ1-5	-	CAWSVRGVEEQPQHF
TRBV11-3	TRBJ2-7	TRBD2	CASSFATSGGTYEQYF
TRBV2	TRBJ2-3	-	CASSLTSIPTDTQYF
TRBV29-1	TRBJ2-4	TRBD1	CSVSRDRYQYF
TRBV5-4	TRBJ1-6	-	CASSSTNSPLHF
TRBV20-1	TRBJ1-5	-	CSARQGVEQPQHF
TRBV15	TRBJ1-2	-	CATSTGFDYGYTF
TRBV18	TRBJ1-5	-	CASSPQEEGQPQHF
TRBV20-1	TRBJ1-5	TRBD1	CSARIHNRGQLSNQPQHF
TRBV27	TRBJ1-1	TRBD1	CASSPGDRGGYTEAFF
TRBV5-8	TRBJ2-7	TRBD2	CASRQHGGDYEQYF
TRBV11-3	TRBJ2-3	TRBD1	CASSLRGQGLTDTQYF
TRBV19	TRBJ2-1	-	CASSPGTRNEQFF
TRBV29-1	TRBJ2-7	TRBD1	CSVGQGAAYEQYF
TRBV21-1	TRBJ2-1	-	CASSPGTKVF
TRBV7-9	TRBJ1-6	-	CASSLGEGFLSSYNSPLHF